This TCR beta chain was sequenced during a study of CD8 T cells in ankylosing spondylitis. The germline V gene has CDR1 DFQATT and CDR2 SNEGSKA (reference sequence). The CDR3 runs to 14 residues. Overall study results and limits: Those disease-linked clones were CD8+; they were also relatively rare in peripheral blood. A TCR beta motif made of fewer than ten highly homologous variants seemed typical of ankylosing spondylitis blood.

As regards this clonotype: As yet, its antigen is unknown. This may stem from a read error, because a much larger clone lies one nucleotide away.

Construction of TCR beta libraries was performed using quantitative 5'-RACE with molecular barcodes. TCRdb ran MiXCR on the 5' RACE reads and lists one entry per CDR3 protein. The data show 200,000 to 250,000 distinct CDR3 sequences, over 9.5% seen once. Sequenced material: blood, either unsorted or a sorted T cell fraction (not recorded which). This receptor was taken from a male donor with ankylosing spondylitis or in good health (not recorded which). V usage is TRBV20-1 and J usage is TRBJ2-7, with D possibly matching TRBD2 (5 bases). As DNA, the CDR3 is TGCAGTACTAGTCATGAGGGTGGCTCCTACGAGCAGTACTTC. Protein sequence: CSTSHEGGSYEQYF.